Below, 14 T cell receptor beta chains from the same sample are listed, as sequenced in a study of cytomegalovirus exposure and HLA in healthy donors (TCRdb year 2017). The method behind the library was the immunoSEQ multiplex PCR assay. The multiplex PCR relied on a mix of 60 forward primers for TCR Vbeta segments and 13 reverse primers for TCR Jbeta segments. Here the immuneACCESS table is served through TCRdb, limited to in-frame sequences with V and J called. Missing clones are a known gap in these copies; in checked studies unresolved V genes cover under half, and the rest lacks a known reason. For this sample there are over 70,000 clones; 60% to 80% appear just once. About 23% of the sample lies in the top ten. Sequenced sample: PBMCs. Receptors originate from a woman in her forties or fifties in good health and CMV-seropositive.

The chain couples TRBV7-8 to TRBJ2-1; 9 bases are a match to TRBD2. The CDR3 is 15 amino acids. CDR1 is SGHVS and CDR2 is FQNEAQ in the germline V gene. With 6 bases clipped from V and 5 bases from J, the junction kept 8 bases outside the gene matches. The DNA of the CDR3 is TGTGCCAGCAGAAAGAGCGGGGGGCCCAACAATGAGCAGTTCTTC. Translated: CASRKSGGPNNEQFF.

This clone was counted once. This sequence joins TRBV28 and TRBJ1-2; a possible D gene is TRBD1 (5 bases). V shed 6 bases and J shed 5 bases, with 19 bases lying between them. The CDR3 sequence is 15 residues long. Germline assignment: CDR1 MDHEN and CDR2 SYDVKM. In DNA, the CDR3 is TGTGCCAGCAGGGGGGAGGGGACCCCTTCTTATGGCTACACCTTC. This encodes CASRGEGTPSYGYTF.

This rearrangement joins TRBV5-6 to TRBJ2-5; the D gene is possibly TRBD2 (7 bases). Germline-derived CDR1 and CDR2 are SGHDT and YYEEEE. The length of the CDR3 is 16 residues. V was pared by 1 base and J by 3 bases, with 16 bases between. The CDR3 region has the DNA TGTGCCAGCAGCTTGCTGTTTGGGGGGGCAAAAGAGACCCAGTACTTC. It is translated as CASSLLFGGAKETQYF. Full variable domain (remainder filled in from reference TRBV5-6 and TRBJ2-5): DAGVTQSPTHLIKTRGQQVTLRCSPKSGHDTVSWYQQALGQGPQFIFQYYEEEERQRGNFPDRFSGHQFPNYSSELNVNALLLGDSALYLCASSLLFGGAKETQYFGPGTRLLVL.

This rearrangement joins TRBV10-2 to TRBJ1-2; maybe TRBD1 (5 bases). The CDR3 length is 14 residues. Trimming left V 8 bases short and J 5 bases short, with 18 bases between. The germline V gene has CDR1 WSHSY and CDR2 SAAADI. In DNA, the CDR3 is TGCGCCAGCGATACACCCGACAGCCCTTATGGCTACACCTTC. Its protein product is CASDTPDSPYGYTF.

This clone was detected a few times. CDR3 region: CASKALGGNYGYTF. In nucleotides, the CDR3 is TGTGCCAGCAAGGCGCTGGGGGGTAACTATGGCTACACCTTC. The chain uses TRBV6-1 and TRBJ1-2, with D tentatively TRBD1 (5 bases). The CDR3 totals 14 residues. CDR1 MNHNS and CDR2 SASEGT come from the germline V gene. The germline V and J ends were trimmed by 7 bases and 1 base, with 13 bases remaining between them.

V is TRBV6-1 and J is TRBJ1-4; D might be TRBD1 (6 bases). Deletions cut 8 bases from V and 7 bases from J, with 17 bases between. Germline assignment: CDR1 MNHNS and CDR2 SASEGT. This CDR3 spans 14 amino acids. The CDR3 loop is CASGGAGQSEKLFF. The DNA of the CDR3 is TGTGCCAGCGGGGGGGCAGGACAGAGTGAAAAACTGTTTTTT.

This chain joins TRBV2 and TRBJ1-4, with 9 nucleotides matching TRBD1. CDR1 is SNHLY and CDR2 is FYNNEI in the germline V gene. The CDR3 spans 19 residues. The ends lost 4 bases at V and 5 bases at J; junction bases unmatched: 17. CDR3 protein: CASSVTAGTGSGVNEKLFF. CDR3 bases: TGTGCCAGCAGTGTAACCGCCGGGACAGGGTCGGGAGTGAATGAAAAACTGTTTTTT.

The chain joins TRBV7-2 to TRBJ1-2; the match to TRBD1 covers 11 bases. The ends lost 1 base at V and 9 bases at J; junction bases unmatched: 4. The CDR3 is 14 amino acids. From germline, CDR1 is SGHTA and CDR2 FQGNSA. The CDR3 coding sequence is TGTGCCAGCAGCTTAGGGGACAGGGGGAGAAGCTACACCTTC. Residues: CASSLGDRGRSYTF.

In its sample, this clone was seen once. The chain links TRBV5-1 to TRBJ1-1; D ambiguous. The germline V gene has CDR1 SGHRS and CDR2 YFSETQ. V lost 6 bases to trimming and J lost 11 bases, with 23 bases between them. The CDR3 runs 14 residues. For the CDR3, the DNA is TGCGCCAGCAAACCCTCCCAAGTGAGTGGGGAGGCTTTCTTT. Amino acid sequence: CASKPSQVSGEAFF.

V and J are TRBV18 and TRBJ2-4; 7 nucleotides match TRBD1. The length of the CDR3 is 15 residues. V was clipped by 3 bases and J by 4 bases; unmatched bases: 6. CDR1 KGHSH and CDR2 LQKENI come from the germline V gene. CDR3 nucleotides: TGTGCCAGCTCACCGCCAGACAGGGTGAAAAACATTCAGTACTTC. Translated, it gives CASSPPDRVKNIQYF.

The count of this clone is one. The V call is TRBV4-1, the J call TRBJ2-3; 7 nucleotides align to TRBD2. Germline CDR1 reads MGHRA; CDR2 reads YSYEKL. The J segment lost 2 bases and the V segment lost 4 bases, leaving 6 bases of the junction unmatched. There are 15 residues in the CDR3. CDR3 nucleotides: TGCGCCAGCAGCCTCCTAGCGGAGTCCACAGATACGCAGTATTTT. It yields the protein CASSLLAESTDTQYF.

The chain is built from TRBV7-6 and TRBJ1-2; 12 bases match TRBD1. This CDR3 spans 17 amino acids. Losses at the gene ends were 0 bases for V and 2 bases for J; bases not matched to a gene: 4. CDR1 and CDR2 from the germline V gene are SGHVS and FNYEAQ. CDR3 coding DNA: TGTGCCAGCAGCTTAGCGGGGACAGGGGGCCCCAACTATGGCTACACCTTC. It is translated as CASSLAGTGGPNYGYTF.

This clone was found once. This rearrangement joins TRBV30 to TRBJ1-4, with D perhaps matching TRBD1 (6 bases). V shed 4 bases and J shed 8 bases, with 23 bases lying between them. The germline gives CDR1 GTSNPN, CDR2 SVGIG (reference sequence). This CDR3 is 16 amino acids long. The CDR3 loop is CAWTPRGGIVGEKLFF. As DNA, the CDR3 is TGTGCCTGGACCCCCAGGGGAGGGATCGTCGGGGAAAAACTGTTTTTT.

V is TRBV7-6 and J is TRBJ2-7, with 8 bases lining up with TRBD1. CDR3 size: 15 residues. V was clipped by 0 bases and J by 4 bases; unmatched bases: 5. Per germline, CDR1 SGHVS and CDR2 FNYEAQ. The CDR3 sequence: CASSLAPDRAYEQYF. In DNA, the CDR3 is TGTGCCAGCAGCTTAGCGCCGGACAGGGCGTACGAGCAGTACTTC.